This T cell receptor beta chain stems from a study of beta chain features in type 1 diabetes. Background on the study: Analysis included around 110,000,000 sorted cells drawn from all samples.

The entirety of the isolated RNA underwent reverse transcription, so expressed TCRB transcripts were sequenced. Some clones are missing from TCRdb's copy, which holds only in-frame ones; the method was immunoSEQ multiplex PCR. The sample records some 500,000 clones, 11% being singletons. The sample consisted of naive CD4+ T cells from blood. This clonotype was obtained from a young woman in good health.

CDR3 amino acids: CASSASSYNSPLHF. The CDR3 coding sequence is TGTGCCAGCAGCGCTAGCTCCTATAATTCACCCCTCCACTTT. The chain recombines TRBV7-3 with TRBJ1-6, with D unclear. There are 14 residues in the CDR3. Germline loops: CDR1 SGHTA, CDR2 FQGTGA. The V gene lost 5 bases and the J gene lost 0 bases, with 5 bases spanning the gap. Full variable domain (rest looked up from reference TRBV7-3 and TRBJ1-6): GAGVSQTPSNKVTEKGKYVELRCDPISGHTALYWYRQSLGQGPEFLIYFQGTGAADDSGLPNDRFFAVRPEGSVSTLKIQRTERGDSAVYLCASSASSYNSPLHFGNGTRLTVT.